The clone carrying this T cell receptor (beta chain) was detected only a few times. Its antigen is as yet unknown. The data stem from a study of T cells after yellow fever vaccination. Study-level background: SMART-Seq v4 Ultra Low Input prepared the low-cell-number fractions. Overall study results and limits: The appearance of a small share of clonotypes in both CD4 and CD8 compartments was observed.

TCR cDNA, made by 5'RACE template switching, carried an added universal primer site and UMIs. TCRdb ran MiXCR on the 5' RACE reads and lists one entry per CDR3 protein. The table lists 350,000 to 550,000 distinct CDR3 sequences, about 17% of them singletons. The V gene's germline CDR1 is SGHTA and CDR2 FQGNSA. The CDR3 contains 14 residues. V gave up 4 bases and J gave up 6 bases; unmatched junction bases: 9. This sample comprised PBMCs, obtained before the yellow fever booster vaccination. The receptor was isolated from a man aged 18 to 30 who received the YFV17D yellow fever vaccine. The chain joins TRBV7-2 to TRBJ2-7, with 7 nucleotides matching TRBD2. The CDR3 protein is CASSSGLEMGEQYF. Written as DNA, the CDR3 is TGTGCCAGCAGCTCCGGACTAGAAATGGGCGAGCAGTACTTC. The full variable domain, its missing parts supplied by reference TRBV7-2 and TRBJ2-7, is GAGVSQSPSNKVTEKGKDVELRCDPISGHTALYWYRQSLGQGLEFLIYFQGNSAPDKSGLPSDRFSAERTGGSVSTLTIQRTQQEDSAVYLCASSSGLEMGEQYFGPGTRLTVT.